This T cell receptor beta chain was sequenced for a study of PD-L1 blockade in urothelial cancer. Overall study context: Prior chemotherapy in patients spanned 0 to 3 regimens. Counts from blood samples showed a median of roughly 140,000 T cells.

A spike-in of synthetic TCR analog templates was added to each PCR. Sequencing was performed with immunoSEQ multiplex PCR; in TCRdb, only in-frame clones are kept and a portion is missing. Among roughly 20,000 clones listed, about 91% were seen once. This sample's time point: pretreatment peripheral blood. Patient disease was locally advanced or metastatic urothelial carcinoma. The V gene's germline CDR1 is SEHNR and CDR2 FQNEAQ (reference sequence). The CDR3 loop spans 15 amino acids. The input for sequencing was PBMCs, taken around atezolizumab (anti-PD-L1) treatment. The TCR was taken from a man in his 70s with urothelial cancer. This chain joins TRBV7-9 and TRBJ2-5; TRBD2 matches at 8 bases. The DNA end is a closer match to TRBJ2-7, so the J assignment may be wrong. CDR3 in DNA: TGTGCCAGCAGCTGGACGGCGGGGGGACCCTACGAGCAGTACTTC. This gives the protein CASSWTAGGPYEQYF.